The clone carrying this TCR beta chain was observed many times. Antigen specificity is unknown. The data stem from a study of spatial heterogeneity in lung cancer. Turning to the study itself: Raw reads contained each unique TCR and UMI combination more than ten times on average.

The germline gives CDR1 DFQATT, CDR2 SNEGSKA (reference sequence). The V end lost 0 bases, the J end lost 2 bases, and 11 bases lay between the germline ends. The CDR3 is made up of 15 amino acids. TCR cDNA molecules each carried a unique molecular identifier. TCRdb recomputed calls from the 5' RACE reads with MiXCR, one row per CDR3 protein. The table has tens of thousands of distinct CDR3 sequences, approximately 12% seen once. Findings and caveats of the study: Blood showed ubiquitous tumor TCRs more often at resection than at routine follow-up.

Time point specified: sample taken at primary tumor resection. The study sequenced unsorted whole RNA from tumor, nontumor lung or frozen PBMC. Samples were obtained from 65 to 80 donors, all untreated early-stage non-small cell lung cancer patients. The sequences come from PBMCs, collected at surgery. The receptor comes from a male donor with early-stage non-small cell lung cancer. V gene TRBV20-1 combines with J gene TRBJ2-1, with a tentative D call TRBD2 (6 bases). The CDR3 DNA reads as TGCAGTGCTAGAGATCCGGCGGGGCCCTACAATGAGCAGTTCTTC. It is translated as CSARDPAGPYNEQFF.